These 2 T cell receptor beta chains originate from one sample sequenced in a study of shared clonotypes between healthy human individuals. Only in-frame clones appear in the TCRdb table, and some are missing; sequencing was by immunoSEQ multiplex PCR. The profile covers roughly 640,000 clones, with around two thirds appearing a single time and approximately 1.6% taken by the ten largest. Input material: memory CD4+ T cells sorted from blood. Regarding subset: CD45RA-negative fraction. The source is a woman in her twenties or thirties in good health.

This clone was observed a few times. The gene calls are TRBV6-5 and TRBJ2-2; D tentatively reads TRBD1 or TRBD2 (5 bases each). The germline gives CDR1 MNHEY, CDR2 SVGAGI. Trimming shortened V by 7 bases and J by 3 bases, and 12 bases separated the two germline ends. The CDR3 is made up of 14 amino acids. CDR3 sequence (DNA): TGTGCCAGCACCCCGGGGACGGACACCGGGGAGCTGTTTTTT. Amino acid sequence: CASTPGTDTGELFF.

This chain connects TRBV30 to TRBJ2-1; TRBD1 matches 7 bases. The CDR3 is 13 residues long. Germline CDR1 GTSNPN, CDR2 SVGIG (reference sequence). The trim removed 3 bases at V and 3 bases at J, leaving 2 bases unmatched. As DNA, the CDR3 is TGTGCCTGGAGACAGGGGCTCTACAATGAGCAGTTCTTC. This translates into CAWRQGLYNEQFF.